The 5 T cell receptor beta chains reported below all come from one sample, sequenced in a study of cytomegalovirus exposure and HLA in healthy donors. Use of 60 Vbeta and 13 Jbeta primers characterized the PCR. Sequencing was performed with immunoSEQ multiplex PCR; in TCRdb, only in-frame clones are kept and a portion is missing. The table lists 150,000 to 200,000 clones, over 75% of them singletons. The sample taken for sequencing was PBMCs. These receptors all stem from a man in his fifties in good health and CMV-seropositive.

This clone was counted once. The gene calls are TRBV28 and TRBJ1-2; a weak D match, TRBD1 (6 bases). V dropped 3 bases and J dropped 8 bases, with 16 bases sitting between them. The CDR3 consists of 14 residues. Germline CDR1 and CDR2: MDHEN and SYDVKM. CDR3 sequence (DNA): TGTGCCAGCAGTTTGGGTCATCAGGGGCGAGGCTACACCTTC. Translated, it gives CASSLGHQGRGYTF.

J is TRBJ2-1 and V is TRBV11-3, with 8 bases aligning to TRBD1. The trim removed 5 bases at V and 8 bases at J, leaving 5 bases unmatched. Germline V lookup: CDR1 SGHNT, CDR2 YENEEA. The CDR3 totals 13 residues. The CDR3 DNA reads TGTGCCAGCAGCCCCGGACAGGGCGATGAGCAGTTCTTC. Protein: CASSPGQGDEQFF.

The rearrangement uses TRBV6-5 and TRBJ2-7; 10 nucleotides line up with TRBD1. The germline V gene encodes CDR1 MNHEY and CDR2 SVGAGI. The CDR3 loop spans 13 amino acids. Trimming cost V 6 bases and J 6 bases; bases outside gene matches: 5. This chain's CDR3 is CASSTGTGAEQYF. In DNA form, the CDR3 reads TGTGCCAGCAGCACCGGGACAGGGGCCGAGCAGTACTTC.

The CDR3 loop is CASSSGTDNSNQPQHF. CDR3 DNA: TGCGCCAGCAGCAGCGGGACGGACAATAGCAATCAGCCCCAGCATTTT. The chain joins TRBV5-1 to TRBJ1-5; the D gene is possibly TRBD1 (5 bases). The germline V gene encodes CDR1 SGHRS and CDR2 YFSETQ. This CDR3 has 16 amino acids. V gave up 4 bases and J gave up 0 bases, with 14 bases separating them.

This clone was found once. This chain connects TRBV5-1 to TRBJ2-5, with TRBD2 matching 8 bases. The V segment lost 4 bases and the J segment 1 base; nucleotides outside the gene matches: 9. In germline, CDR1 is SGHRS, CDR2 YFSETQ. The CDR3 totals 16 residues. The CDR3 DNA reads as TGCGCCAGCAGCCCGCCGCCCACTAGCGGCCAAGAGACCCAGTACTTC. It codes for CASSPPPTSGQETQYF.